Presented here are 5 T cell receptor beta chains from one specimen sequenced in a study of Ad26.COV2.S vaccination and SARS-CoV-2 variants (dated by TCRdb to the early 2020s). Library preparation employed the immunoSEQ multiplex PCR assay. Held by TCRdb, this immuneACCESS table contains in-frame sequences only and omits some clones. Under half of the omission traces to an unresolved V gene where checked; the cause of the rest is unknown. The sample table lists about 350,000 clones, 85% of them with a count of one. The leading ten clones occupy 3% to 4% of the sample. The meaning of the sample's treatment or condition label: 15 to 20 received Ad26.COV2.S at low or high dose, single or two shots; about 5 received placebo; per-sample allocation not given. Repertoires of vaccine and placebo recipients were sequenced from samples taken on day 63 after the first injection. Sequencing was performed on peripheral blood, taken in a trial of Ad26.COV2.S vaccine versus placebo. The receptor source for this set is a person between 18 and 59 years old who received the Ad26.COV2.S COVID-19 vaccine or a placebo.

This chain links TRBV14 with TRBJ2-1, with unresolved D. Germline assignment: CDR1 SGHDN and CDR2 FVKESK. CDR3 length: 17 amino acids. V was shortened by 0 bases and J by 3 bases, with 15 bases between the two germline ends. CDR3 region: CASSQEARQLFYNEQFF. CDR3 sequence (DNA): TGTGCCAGCAGCCAAGAAGCGAGGCAGTTGTTCTACAATGAGCAGTTCTTC.

The chain couples TRBV10-1 to TRBJ2-1; 9 bases are a match to TRBD2. The ends lost 3 bases at V and 8 bases at J; junction bases unmatched: 23. Per the germline V gene, CDR1 is WNHNN and CDR2 is SYGVQD (reference sequence). CDR3 length equals 20 residues. For the CDR3, the DNA is TGCGCCAGCAGTGATCGGTCTCGAGGTTTTGCGGGAGGGCCTTCGGATGAGCAGTTCTTC. Encoded protein: CASSDRSRGFAGGPSDEQFF.

The rearrangement links TRBV5-1 to TRBJ1-2; D not certain. The CDR3 is 14 amino acids. Germline CDR1 SGHRS, CDR2 YFSETQ. Between the trimmed V and J ends, which lost 0 bases and 3 bases, there was a span of 9 bases. The CDR3 is CASSLVGFDYGYTF. CDR3 DNA sequence: TGCGCCAGCAGCTTGGTAGGGTTTGACTATGGCTACACCTTC.

This clone was counted once. V gene TRBV7-9 combines with J gene TRBJ1-2, with unresolved D. Germline lookup yields CDR1 SEHNR and CDR2 FQNEAQ (reference sequence). Trimming removed 3 bases from V and 8 bases from J, with 13 bases in between. The CDR3 totals 13 residues. The CDR3 region has the DNA TGTGCCAGCAGCTTGCTCTATATGGAAGGCTACACCTTC. Protein product: CASSLLYMEGYTF. Variable domain in full (rest from reference TRBV7-9 and TRBJ1-2): DTGVSQNPRHKITKRGQNVTFRCDPISEHNRLYWYRQTLGQGPEFLTYFQNEAQLEKSRLLSDRFSAERPKGSFSTLEIQRTEQGDSAMYLCASSLLYMEGYTFGSGTRLTVV.

The V and J genes are TRBV27 and TRBJ2-3; D ambiguous. Trimming cost V 5 bases and J 0 bases, with 12 bases left between them. There are 15 residues in the CDR3. Germline V lookup: CDR1 MNHEY, CDR2 SMNVEV (reference sequence). The CDR3 here is CASSHRSVSTDTQYF. In DNA, the CDR3 is TGTGCCAGCAGTCATCGGTCCGTTAGCACAGATACGCAGTATTTT.